Below are 26 T cell receptor beta chains sequenced from a single sample in a study of PD-1 blockade in classical Hodgkin lymphoma. Time point of the sample: cycle 4 day 1 (C4D1), after five to seven weeks of nivolumab. Every one of the patients relapsed after autologous stem cell transplantation (brentuximab vedotin exposure was variable). Magnetic negative selection was used to purify CD4+ T cells from PBMCs that had been thawed. This table comes from immunoSEQ multiplex PCR, and its TCRdb copy is limited to in-frame clones, with some not included. The table has around 12,000 clones, 88% seen once. Sequences were derived from CD4+ T cells from blood, sampled before the fourth cycle of nivolumab. The receptors shown here come from a human donor with classical Hodgkin lymphoma.

V is TRBV4-1 and J is TRBJ1-1; D is perhaps TRBD1 (5 bases). This CDR3 is 12 amino acids long. The germline V and J ends were trimmed by 0 bases and 6 bases, with 5 bases remaining between them. Germline V gene data show CDR1 as MGHRA and CDR2 as YSYEKL. The CDR3 bases are TGCGCCAGCAGCCAAGAGACAGCTGAAGCTTTCTTT. Its translation is CASSQETAEAFF.

The sample holds one count of this clone. The chain employs TRBV5-6 and TRBJ2-7; a weak D match, TRBD1 (7 bases). Trimming shortened V by 5 bases and J by 1 base, and 13 bases separated the two germline ends. The V gene's germline CDR1 is SGHDT and CDR2 YYEEEE. The CDR3 is 14 residues long. The CDR3 DNA follows: TGTGCCAGCAGTGAGGCAGGGGGGTCCTACGAGCAGTACTTC. It encodes CASSEAGGSYEQYF.

This sequence joins TRBV4-1 and TRBJ2-2; D may match TRBD1 or TRBD2 (5 bases each). Looked up from germline, CDR1 is MGHRA and CDR2 is YSYEKL. This CDR3 is 17 amino acids long. V gave up 4 bases and J gave up 1 base, with 16 bases separating them. CDR3 in DNA: TGCGCCAGCAGCCCAAGATCCGGGACGGGGAACACCGGGGAGCTGTTTTTT. Its translation: CASSPRSGTGNTGELFF.

V is TRBV28 and J is TRBJ1-1; D might be TRBD1 (5 bases). Germline assignment: CDR1 MDHEN and CDR2 SYDVKM. There are 15 residues in the CDR3. The V end lost 6 bases, the J end lost 1 base, and 15 bases lay between the germline ends. Written as DNA, the CDR3 is TGTGCCAGCAGGGGGGGGGTCCGGAGGAACACTGAAGCTTTCTTT. This translates into CASRGGVRRNTEAFF.

V is TRBV5-1 and J is TRBJ2-5; 9 bases are a match to TRBD2. The V gene's germline CDR1 is SGHRS and CDR2 YFSETQ. V dropped 6 bases and J dropped 4; count of bases not matched to a gene: 13. The CDR3 consists of 16 residues. The CDR3 loop is CASTRGEAGGTETQYF. The CDR3 nucleotides read TGCGCCAGCACCAGGGGGGAAGCGGGAGGTACAGAGACCCAGTACTTC.

This chain uses TRBV28 with TRBJ2-2; 11 positions agree with TRBD1. Trimming took 11 bases from V and 4 from J; bases not matched to a gene: 3. Germline-derived CDR1 and CDR2 are MDHEN and SYDVKM. The CDR3 length is 13 residues. Here the CDR3 reads CACGTGGTGELFF. Here the CDR3 DNA reads TGTGCCTGTGGGACAGGGGGCACCGGGGAGCTGTTTTTT.

The chain employs TRBV14 and TRBJ2-7; TRBD2 might be the D (6 bases). V gave up 0 bases and J gave up 6 bases, with 15 bases separating them. The CDR3 is 15 residues long. Germline V CDR1 and CDR2: SGHDN, FVKESK. CDR3 in DNA: TGTGCCAGCAGCCAAGATGGGGGGTTTGTACGCGAGCAGTACTTC. Translating it yields CASSQDGGFVREQYF.

The chain joins TRBV19 to TRBJ2-7; D possibly corresponds to TRBD2 (6 bases). The CDR3 totals 15 residues. CDR1 LNHDA and CDR2 SQIVND come from the germline V gene (reference sequence). Trimming removed 6 bases at V and 5 bases at J, with 20 bases between. The CDR3 DNA reads as TGTGCCAGTAGCAACTTAGGGGCCCGGGGGAACGAGCAGTACTTC. Protein: CASSNLGARGNEQYF.

The V gene is TRBV5-4, the J gene TRBJ2-2, with 9 bases matching TRBD2. CDR1 and CDR2 from the germline V gene are SGHNT and YYREEE (reference sequence). The CDR3 sequence is 17 residues long. The V segment lost 4 bases and the J segment 4 bases; nucleotides outside the gene matches: 11. The CDR3 region is CASSPGAGTSFTGELFF. CDR3 DNA: TGTGCCAGCAGCCCGGGGGCCGGGACTAGCTTCACCGGGGAGCTGTTTTTT.

The rearrangement links TRBV15 to TRBJ2-7; D is possibly TRBD1 or TRBD2 (5 bases each). Trimming took 0 bases from V and 2 from J, leaving 8 bases between them. Looked up from germline, CDR1 is LNHNV and CDR2 is YYDKDF (reference sequence). CDR3 length equals 14 residues. The CDR3 DNA follows: TGTGCCACCAGCAGAGATAAGGGACCCTACGAGCAGTACTTC. Its translation is CATSRDKGPYEQYF.

This clone appeared once. The rearrangement uses TRBV9 and TRBJ2-5; D perhaps matches TRBD1 (6 bases). Trimming removed 1 base at V and 5 bases at J, with 12 bases between. Germline V gene sequence: CDR1 SGDLS, CDR2 YYNGEE. CDR3 length: 14 amino acids. For the CDR3, the DNA is TGTGCCAGCAGCGTAACCGGCAGGGGTGAGACCCAGTACTTC. Amino acid sequence: CASSVTGRGETQYF.

V usage is TRBV5-1 and J usage is TRBJ1-1; unclear D gene. There are 13 residues in the CDR3. Germline CDR1 SGHRS, CDR2 YFSETQ. V lost 2 bases and J 5 bases, leaving 10 bases between the germline ends. CDR3 nucleotides: TGCGCCAGCAGCTTAATGCTAGGGACTGAAGCTTTCTTT. It translates to CASSLMLGTEAFF.

This chain uses TRBV2 with TRBJ2-7, with TRBD1 matching 8 bases. The CDR3 totals 15 residues. The germline gives CDR1 SNHLY, CDR2 FYNNEI. J was trimmed by 2 bases and V by 2 bases; bases with no gene match: 5. CDR3 coding DNA: TGTGCCAGCAGTGAACGCAGGGGGCGGACCTACGAGCAGTACTTC. Translating it yields CASSERRGRTYEQYF.

This sequence joins TRBV7-9 and TRBJ1-1; D possibly corresponds to TRBD1 (5 bases). The V and J ends lost 4 bases and 11 bases respectively, with 20 bases between them. This CDR3 has 14 residues. CDR1 is SEHNR and CDR2 is FQNEAQ in the germline V gene (reference sequence). The CDR3 sequence is CASSSTRGTLGAFF. The CDR3 nucleotides read TGTGCCAGCAGCTCGACCCGGGGGACCCTTGGGGCTTTCTTT.

The chain links TRBV4-1 to TRBJ2-3; no clear D. The V gene lost 0 bases and the J gene lost 10 bases, with 14 bases spanning the gap. CDR3 length equals 14 residues. CDR1 is MGHRA and CDR2 is YSYEKL in the germline V gene. CDR3 coding DNA: TGCGCCAGCAGCCAAGATGGGATTAGTATGGCGCAGTATTTT. It specifies CASSQDGISMAQYF.

The chain carries TRBV27 and TRBJ1-1, with D possibly being TRBD1 (5 bases). Trimming shortened V by 3 bases and J by 0 bases, and 8 bases separated the two germline ends. The CDR3 contains 14 residues. The germline V gene has CDR1 MNHEY and CDR2 SMNVEV (reference sequence). CDR3 residues: CASSLTAMNTEAFF. The DNA for the CDR3 is TGTGCCAGCAGTTTGACAGCGATGAACACTGAAGCTTTCTTT.

This clone was observed a handful of times. The gene calls are TRBV6-5 and TRBJ1-1, with TRBD1 matching 7 bases. The CDR3 totals 14 residues. The trim removed 5 bases at V and 4 bases at J, leaving 7 bases unmatched. Germline CDR1 is MNHEY and CDR2 is SVGAGI. CDR3 residues: CASSKRQGPTEAFF. The CDR3 region has the DNA TGTGCCAGCAGTAAGAGACAGGGCCCCACTGAAGCTTTCTTT.

The chain uses TRBV10-3 and TRBJ1-2; unclear D gene. Germline V gene lookup returns CDR1 ENHRY and CDR2 SYGVKD. V lost 5 bases and J 5 bases, leaving 6 bases between the germline ends. This CDR3 spans 11 amino acids. The CDR3 DNA reads TGTGCCATCAGTTACGCTTATGGCTACACCTTC. Protein product: CAISYAYGYTF.

V is TRBV4-3 and J is TRBJ2-7; 7 positions match TRBD1. CDR1 and CDR2 (germline): LGHNA, YSLEER. V lost 0 bases to trimming and J lost 3 bases; unmatched junction nucleotides: 5. CDR3 length: 15 amino acids. In DNA form, the CDR3 reads TGCGCCAGCAGCCAAGATTTCGCAGGGGGCTACGAGCAGTACTTC. It encodes CASSQDFAGGYEQYF.

V gene TRBV5-1 combines with J gene TRBJ1-1; D unclear. From germline, CDR1 is SGHRS and CDR2 YFSETQ. With 4 bases removed from V and 1 base from J, the gap between germline ends came to 8 bases. This CDR3 has 13 residues. The CDR3 DNA reads TGCGCCAGCAGCCTTCAAGAGAACACTGAAGCTTTCTTT. This sequence encodes CASSLQENTEAFF.

The chain links TRBV5-6 to TRBJ1-1; D gene unclear. Per the germline V gene, CDR1 is SGHDT and CDR2 is YYEEEE. The CDR3 covers 14 residues. V lost 4 bases to trimming and J lost 5 bases, with 15 bases between them. In DNA form, the CDR3 reads TGTGCCAGCAGCGTGTTTATCGCCCGAACTGAAGCTTTCTTT. Translation gives CASSVFIARTEAFF.

This chain joins TRBV5-6 and TRBJ1-2; TRBD1 might be the D (5 bases). Germline CDR1 is SGHDT and CDR2 is YYEEEE. Trimming pared 6 bases from V and 4 bases from J, leaving 16 bases between. CDR3 length: 14 amino acids. The CDR3 DNA follows: TGTGCCAGCATCCCCTCCGGGGGGTCCTATGGCTACACCTTC. Its protein product is CASIPSGGSYGYTF.

The V and J genes are TRBV28 and TRBJ1-5; D is perhaps TRBD1 (5 bases). This CDR3 region has 17 residues. Germline assignment: CDR1 MDHEN and CDR2 SYDVKM. V lost 5 bases and J 5 bases, leaving 22 bases between the germline ends. DNA of the CDR3: TGTGCCAGCAGTCAGGGACCCATTCCTATTCGCCATCAGCCCCAGCATTTT. This translates into CASSQGPIPIRHQPQHF. Supplemented by reference TRBV28 and TRBJ1-5, the full variable domain reads DVKVTQSSRYLVKRTGEKVFLECVQDMDHENMFWYRQDPGLGLRLIYFSYDVKMKEKGDIPEGYSVSREKKERFSLILESASTNQTSMYLCASSQGPIPIRHQPQHFGDGTRLSIL.

Of note for this clone: An end of the junction does not agree with germline; a read error may underlie this. CDR3 in DNA: TGTGCCAGCACCTTAACAGTCGAGCAGTACTTC. Amino acids: CASTLTVEQYF. The genes are TRBV11-2 and TRBJ2-7; D is ambiguous. The V gene's germline CDR1 is SGHAT and CDR2 FQNNGV. The CDR3 is made up of 11 amino acids.

The rearrangement links TRBV30 to TRBJ2-5; no clear D gene. The CDR3 loop spans 12 amino acids. Germline V lookup: CDR1 GTSNPN, CDR2 SVGIG (reference sequence). V was trimmed by 3 bases and J by 5 bases, leaving 10 bases between them. The CDR3 sequence is CAWSPGRETQYF. The DNA of the CDR3 is TGTGCCTGGAGCCCCGGCCGGGAGACCCAGTACTTC.

This clone was seen more than once but under ten times. This sequence joins TRBV19 and TRBJ2-7; 11 bases line up with TRBD1. The junction had 4 bases not matched to a gene; V was cut back by 6 bases and J by 6 bases. The CDR3 sequence is 13 residues long. CDR1 and CDR2 (germline): LNHDA, SQIVND (reference sequence). In DNA, the CDR3 is TGTGCCAGTAGCGGACAGGGGGCTGGCGAGCAGTACTTC. Residues: CASSGQGAGEQYF.